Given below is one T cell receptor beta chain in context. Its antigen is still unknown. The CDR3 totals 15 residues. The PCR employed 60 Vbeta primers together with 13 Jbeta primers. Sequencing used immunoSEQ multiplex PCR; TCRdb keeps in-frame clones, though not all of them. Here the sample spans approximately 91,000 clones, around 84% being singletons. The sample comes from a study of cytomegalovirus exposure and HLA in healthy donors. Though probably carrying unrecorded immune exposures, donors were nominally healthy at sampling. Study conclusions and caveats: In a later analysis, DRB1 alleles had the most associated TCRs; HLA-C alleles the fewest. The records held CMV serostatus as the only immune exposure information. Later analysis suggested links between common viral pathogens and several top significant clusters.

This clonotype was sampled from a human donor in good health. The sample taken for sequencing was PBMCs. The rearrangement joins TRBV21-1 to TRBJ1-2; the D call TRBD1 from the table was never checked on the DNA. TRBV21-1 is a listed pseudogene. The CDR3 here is CASSKTGAPRYGYTF. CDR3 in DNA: TGTGCCAGCAGCAAGACAGGGGCGCCCCGCTATGGCTACACCTTC.